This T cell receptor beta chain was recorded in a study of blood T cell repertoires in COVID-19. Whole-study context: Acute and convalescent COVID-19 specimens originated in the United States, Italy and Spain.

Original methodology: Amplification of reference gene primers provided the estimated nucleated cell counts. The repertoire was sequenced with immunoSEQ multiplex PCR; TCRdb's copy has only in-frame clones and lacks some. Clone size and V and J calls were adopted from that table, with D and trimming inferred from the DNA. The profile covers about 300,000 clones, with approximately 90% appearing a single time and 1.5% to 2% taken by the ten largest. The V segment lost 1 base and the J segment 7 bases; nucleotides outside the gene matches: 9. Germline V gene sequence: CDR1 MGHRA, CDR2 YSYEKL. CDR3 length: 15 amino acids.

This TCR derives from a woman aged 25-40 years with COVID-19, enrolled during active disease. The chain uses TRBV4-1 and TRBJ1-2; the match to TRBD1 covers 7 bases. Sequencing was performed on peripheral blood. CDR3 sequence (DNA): TGCGCCAGCAGCCAAGCCGGGACAGACTTGGGTGGCTACACCTTC. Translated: CASSQAGTDLGGYTF.